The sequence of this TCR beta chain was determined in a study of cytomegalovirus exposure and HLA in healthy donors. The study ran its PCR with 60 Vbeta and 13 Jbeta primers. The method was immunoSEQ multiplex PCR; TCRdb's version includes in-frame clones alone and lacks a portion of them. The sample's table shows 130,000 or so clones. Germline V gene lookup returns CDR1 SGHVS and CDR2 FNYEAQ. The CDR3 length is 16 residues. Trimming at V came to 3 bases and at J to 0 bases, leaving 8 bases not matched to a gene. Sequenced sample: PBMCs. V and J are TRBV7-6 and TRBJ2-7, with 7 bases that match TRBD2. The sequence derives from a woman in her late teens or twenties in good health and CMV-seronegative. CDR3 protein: CASSFVHSGPSYEQYF. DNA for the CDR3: TGTGCCAGCAGCTTTGTACATAGCGGGCCCTCCTACGAGCAGTACTTC.